These T cell receptor beta chains were read from a single sample in a study of OX40 agonist ivuxolimab in advanced cancers. Profiling relied on immunoSEQ multiplex PCR, and the TCRdb table lists in-frame clones only, not all of them. This sample has fewer than 120,000 clones, with roughly nine tenths found just once. The sample consisted of CD4+ or CD8+ T cells sorted from blood, taken in a trial of the OX40 agonist ivuxolimab. Every receptor here comes from an adult with an advanced solid tumor such as melanoma, head and neck, liver or kidney cancer. The conserved cysteine and the conserved F or W are not part of the CDR3 here.

>TRBJ1-3|TRBV7-8
ASSPRLGNTIY
>TRBJ2-7|TRBV4-3
ASSQDQGQVAGEQY
>TRBJ2-3|TRBV6-6
ASTLSRRDTQY
>TRBJ2-7|TRBV6-5
ASSQTRVSRQY
>TRBJ2-1|TRBV27
ASSSTPTIAGGTNEQF
>TRBJ1-1|TRBV23-1
ANDHGPPQGGSGTEAF
>TRBJ1-1|TRBV6-1
ASSLLEENTEAF
>TRBJ1-2|TRBV28
ASSQDSYGYT
>TRBJ1-4|TRBV25-1
ASRDSFGTGEKLF
>TRBJ1-2|TRBV23-1
ASNIQGNRKYGYT
>TRBJ1-3|TRBV4-2
ASSLRDRGGNSGNTIY
>TRBJ2-7|TRBV27
ASSSLLQGGEQY
>TRBJ2-1|TRBV9
ASSARTSGGADEQF
>TRBJ2-5|TRBV10-2
ASSVGQVETQY
>TRBJ2-3|TRBV7-9
ASSLMQDTQY
>TRBJ2-1|TRBV25-1
ASSEWASGGYNEQF
>TRBJ1-3|TRBV5-1
ASSPLDRVGHTIY
>TRBJ1-1|TRBV10-3
AISASTGLEAF
>TRBJ2-2|TRBV14
ASSQTRQNTGELF
>TRBJ2-1|TRBV5-1
ASSISLTYNEQF
>TRBJ1-1|TRBV28
ASTRGGNIRTEAF
>TRBJ2-4|TRBV7-9
ASRSLTEGLFSKNIQY
>TRBJ1-1|TRBV6-5
ASSQTGNTEAF
>TRBJ1-2|TRBV6-5
ASSYEGREGGYT
>TRBJ2-5|TRBV6-1
ASAIDYQETQY
>TRBJ2-5|TRBV19
ASSIRLGGEETQY
>TRBJ1-2|TRBV18
ASSIGPNYGYT
>TRBJ2-2|TRBV6-5
ASSYRRRENTGELF
>TRBJ1-2|TRBV5-4
ASSLAGLDGYT
>TRBJ1-1|TRBV28
ASSLEGGMNTEAF
>TRBJ2-3|TRBV28
ASSSPRGLTGDTQY
>TRBJ1-1|TRBV9
ASSATGSNTEAF
>TRBJ1-2|TRBV15
ATSPIGQGYYGYT
>TRBJ2-3|TRBV14
ASSQVHRYTQY
>TRBJ2-3|TRBV7-9
ASIAGAIVSTDTQY
>TRBJ1-5|TRBV30
AVSRGSNQPQH
>TRBJ2-7|TRBV9
ASSVEDRYEQY
>TRBJ2-3|TRBV7-2
ASSLGPANTQY
>TRBJ1-2|TRBV7-2
ASSPLSGKTYGYT
>TRBJ1-2|TRBV28
ASSAPGGPNYGYT